This record covers a single TCR beta chain. The antigen is undetermined. V lost 5 bases to trimming and J lost 4 bases; unmatched junction nucleotides: 8. Germline V gene sequence: CDR1 MNHEY, CDR2 SMNVEV (reference sequence). CDR3 length: 14 amino acids. This record belongs to a study of T cell responses to AZD1222 COVID-19 vaccine. Study-wide results and limits: Two AZD1222 doses significantly raised spike-specific TCR breadth and depth over controls.

Measured with immunoSEQ multiplex PCR; TCRdb has only the in-frame clones, and not every one. The sample records roughly 100,000 clones, 91% being singletons. The receptor was derived from an adult in good health. The specimen was peripheral blood, collected on day 0 of AZD1222 vaccination. The chain joins TRBV27 to TRBJ2-7, with TRBD1 matching over 7 bases. Written as DNA, the CDR3 is TGTGCCAGCAGTCCACAGGGGATCCCTTACGAGCAGTACTTC. Translated, it gives CASSPQGIPYEQYF.